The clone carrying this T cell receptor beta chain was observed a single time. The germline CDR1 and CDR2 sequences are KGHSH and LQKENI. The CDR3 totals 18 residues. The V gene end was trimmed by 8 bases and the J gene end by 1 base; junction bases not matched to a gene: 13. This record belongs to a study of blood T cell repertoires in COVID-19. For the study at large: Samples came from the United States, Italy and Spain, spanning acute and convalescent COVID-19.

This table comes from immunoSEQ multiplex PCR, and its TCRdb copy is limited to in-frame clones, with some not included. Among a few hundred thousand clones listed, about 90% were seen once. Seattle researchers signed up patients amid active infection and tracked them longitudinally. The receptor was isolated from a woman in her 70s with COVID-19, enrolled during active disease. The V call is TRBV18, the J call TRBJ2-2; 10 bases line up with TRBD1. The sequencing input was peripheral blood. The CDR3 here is CASQITGTGEKNTGELFF. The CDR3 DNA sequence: TGTGCCAGCCAAATTACCGGGACAGGGGAAAAGAACACCGGGGAGCTGTTTTTT.